Listed below are T cell receptor beta chains from one sample, sequenced in a study of T cell changes during pregnancy in multiple sclerosis. Sequencing used immunoSEQ multiplex PCR; TCRdb keeps in-frame clones, though not all of them. The sample has around 48,000 clones, 88% seen once; the top ten hold 0.95% to 1.5%. Specimen: CD4+ T cells from peripheral blood mononuclear cells, collected in the second trimester of pregnancy. These receptors came from a female donor with multiple sclerosis, enrolled in a pregnancy study. CDR3s include the opening cysteine and the closing phenylalanine or tryptophan. The D gene is left open where the match is weak. Not every row has a clone size; where given, it reads once, few, many or a size class.

V gene	J gene	clone size	D gene	CDR3 protein	CDR3 DNA
TRBV10-3	TRBJ1-1	NA	NA	CAISGEGGTEAFF	TGTGCCATCAGCGGGGAAGGGGGCACTGAAGCTTTCTTT
TRBV9	TRBJ2-7	NA	NA	CASSVAGHSSYEQYF	TGTGCCAGCAGCGTAGCAGGGCATTCCTCCTACGAGCAGTACTTC
TRBV5-1	TRBJ2-7	NA	NA	CASSLQAQTYEQYF	TGCGCCAGCAGCTTGCAGGCACAAACCTACGAGCAGTACTTC
TRBV9	TRBJ2-5	NA	TRBD2	CASSPGTSGEETQYF	TGTGCCAGCAGCCCGGGGACTAGCGGGGAAGAGACCCAGTACTTC
TRBV5-6	TRBJ1-2	NA	TRBD1	CASSRVDRRANYGYTF	TGTGCCAGCAGCCGAGTGGACAGGCGTGCTAACTATGGCTACACCTTC
TRBV19	TRBJ2-1	NA	NA	CASSIFGRGFYNEQFF	TGTGCCAGTAGTATCTTTGGGCGGGGATTCTACAATGAGCAGTTCTTC
TRBV27	TRBJ1-4	NA	TRBD1	CASSLGQGGKREKLFF	TGTGCCAGCAGTTTAGGGCAGGGGGGTAAGCGGGAAAAACTGTTTTTT
TRBV7-8	TRBJ2-7	NA	NA	CASSLEHAPQYF	TGTGCCAGCAGCTTAGAGCACGCCCCGCAGTACTTC
TRBV18	TRBJ2-1	once	TRBD1	CASSGTGVRNEQFF	TGTGCCAGCTCAGGGACAGGGGTTCGCAATGAGCAGTTCTTC
TRBV2	TRBJ1-2	few	TRBD1	CATASGTAVSGYTF	TGTGCCACTGCCTCCGGGACAGCCGTCTCTGGCTACACCTTC
TRBV9	TRBJ1-3	medium-sized	NA	CASSVGGLENTIYF	TGTGCCAGCAGCGTAGGGGGACTGGAAAACACCATATATTTT
TRBV19	TRBJ1-2	NA	NA	CASSSVGGNYGYTF	TGTGCCAGTAGCTCCGTGGGAGGAAACTATGGCTACACCTTC
TRBV7-9	TRBJ2-2	NA	TRBD2	CASSTLAGVSGELFF	TGTGCCAGCAGCACACTAGCGGGAGTGTCCGGGGAGCTGTTTTTT
TRBV11-2	TRBJ2-5	NA	NA	CASGSQETQYF	TGTGCCAGCGGGAGCCAAGAGACCCAGTACTTC
TRBV6-1	TRBJ2-3	NA	TRBD2	CASSTGTSGGTQYF	TGTGCCAGCAGTACCGGGACTAGCGGAGGTACGCAGTATTTT
TRBV19	TRBJ1-1	NA	NA	CATCSGNTEAFF	TGTGCCACCTGTTCGGGGAACACTGAAGCTTTCTTT
TRBV5-4	TRBJ2-3	NA	TRBD2	CASSTGGLDTQYF	TGTGCCAGCAGTACGGGAGGGCTCGATACGCAGTATTTT
TRBV5-1	TRBJ2-5	once	TRBD1	CASSLPTGAQETQYF	TGCGCCAGCAGCTTGCCTACAGGGGCGCAAGAGACCCAGTACTTC
TRBV6-1	TRBJ2-5	NA	TRBD1	CASSEADRGTQYF	TGTGCCAGCAGTGAAGCGGACAGGGGGACCCAGTACTTC
TRBV29-1	TRBJ2-7	NA	NA	CSVAADIYEQYF	TGCAGCGTGGCGGCGGACATCTACGAGCAGTACTTC
TRBV4-1	TRBJ1-5	NA	NA	CASSQPPWQGDQPQHF	TGCGCCAGCAGCCAACCACCCTGGCAGGGTGATCAGCCCCAGCATTTT
TRBV5-5	TRBJ1-5	NA	TRBD1	CASSWGTGVQPQHF	TGTGCCAGCAGCTGGGGGACAGGGGTTCAGCCCCAGCATTTT
TRBV9	TRBJ1-1	NA	NA	CASSVVLGGWATEAFF	TGTGCCAGCAGCGTAGTATTAGGGGGATGGGCCACTGAAGCTTTCTTT
TRBV5-1	TRBJ2-3	NA	NA	CASSLDTAGDTQYF	TGCGCCAGCAGCTTGGATACGGCGGGAGATACGCAGTATTTT
TRBV7-3	TRBJ1-2	NA	TRBD1	CASSLSRTQGANGYTF	TGTGCCAGCAGCTTAAGCAGGACCCAGGGGGCCAATGGCTACACCTTC
TRBV25-1	TRBJ2-7	few	NA	CASNETRPYEQYF	TGTGCCAGCAACGAGACACGTCCGTACGAGCAGTACTTC
TRBV7-2	TRBJ2-7	NA	TRBD2	CASSFSVTSLSEQYF	TGTGCCAGCAGCTTCTCTGTGACTAGCCTCTCCGAGCAGTACTTC
TRBV30	TRBJ2-3	NA	TRBD2	CAWGGVGAGGADTQYF	TGTGCCTGGGGTGGGGTTGGGGCGGGAGGGGCAGATACGCAGTATTTT
TRBV7-3	TRBJ2-2	NA	NA	CASSLPGNTGELFF	TGTGCCAGCAGCTTACCCGGTAACACCGGGGAGCTGTTTTTT
TRBV6-4	TRBJ1-3	NA	NA	CASSDRAGSGNTIYF	TGTGCCAGCAGTGACAGGGCGGGCTCTGGAAACACCATATATTTT
TRBV7-9	TRBJ2-7	NA	TRBD1	CASSQSGQGREQYF	TGTGCCAGCAGCCAATCGGGACAGGGAAGAGAGCAGTACTTC
TRBV5-1	TRBJ2-7	few	NA	CASSFYDYEQYF	TGCGCCAGCAGCTTCTATGACTACGAGCAGTACTTC
TRBV5-1	TRBJ2-3	once	TRBD2	CASSWGGGRGTDTQYF	TGCGCCAGCAGCTGGGGGGGTGGGCGCGGCACAGATACGCAGTATTTT
TRBV30	TRBJ1-1	NA	NA	CAWMLLDPPEAFF	TGTGCCTGGATGCTCTTAGATCCCCCTGAAGCTTTCTTT
TRBV7-8	TRBJ2-1	NA	NA	CASSLVGLPSSYNEQFF	TGTGCCAGCAGCTTGGTTGGACTTCCCAGCTCCTACAATGAGCAGTTCTTC